This entry features one T cell receptor beta chain sequence. Its cognate antigen has yet to be identified. Base qualities are not at hand, and no much larger clone is one base apart. These data originate in a study of blood T cell repertoires in COVID-19 (TCRdb year 2020). Describing the broader study: The collaborator samples originated in the United States, Italy and Spain and spanned the acute and convalescent phases of COVID-19. The prospective study material was composed of cDNA or gDNA derived from T cells, B-cell-depleted T cells, or PBMCs. Samples were obtained from the ongoing ImmuneRACE study (first 160 participants) and from approximately 1,200 subjects provided by 6 global collaborators. The repertoires were released in a freely available public database intended as a resource for research on the immune response to SARS-CoV-2. The sample metadata nearly always contained a de-identified subject ID, COVID-19 status, age in years and sex. The dataset comprised deeply sampled blood TCRbeta repertoires from subjects exposed to, actively infected with, or recovered from COVID-19. HLA class I and class II types, where available, came from metadata supplied by the sample provider rather than from assay-based typing. Here is what the overall study found, with its caveats: The amount of clinical and demographic metadata varied by source and participant and was provided uncurated.

TCRbeta CDR3 regions were amplified from genomic DNA using the immunoSEQ Assay, a bias-controlled multiplex PCR. In the source study's methods: Within the assay, amplification of reference gene primers was used to estimate how many nucleated cells each sample contained. To quantify the absolute abundance of each unique TCRbeta CDR3 rearrangement, sequence reads were collapsed and filtered. Productive Simpson clonality was computed per sample as the square root of Simpson's diversity index over productive rearrangements. As stored in TCRdb, this immuneACCESS dataset retains in-frame rearrangements with V and J assigned. A fraction of the clones does not appear; measured against another copy, unresolved V genes explain less than half of the discrepancy, and the remainder lacks a known reason. V, J and clone size are taken as reported in that table, and D and trimming were inferred from the DNA itself. The sample includes approximately 160,000 clones, with roughly nine tenths observed a single time. The ten largest clones add up to 0.5% to 0.55% of the sample.

Each collaborating institution followed its own protocols to collect whole blood in K2EDTA tubes. For TCRbeta analysis, collaborator samples were shipped as frozen whole blood, as isolated PBMCs, or as DNA extracted from either sample type. Sequenced sample: peripheral blood. This clonotype was sampled from a man in his forties or fifties with acute or convalescent COVID-19.

The DNA reads TGCGCCAGCAGTCTGGGGGCTAGCGGGCTTACAGATACGCAGTATTTT. Its product reads: CASSLGASGLTDTQYF. The chain uses TRBV5-1 and TRBJ2-3, with 8 bases matching TRBD2. V lost 5 bases and J lost 3 bases, and the count of bases not matched to a germline gene is 11. The germline V gene specifies SGHRS as CDR1 and YFSETQ as CDR2. The CDR3 numbers 16 residues from cysteine through phenylalanine. The retained sequence is limited to the CDR3, 48 bases, with the frame set at the first base.